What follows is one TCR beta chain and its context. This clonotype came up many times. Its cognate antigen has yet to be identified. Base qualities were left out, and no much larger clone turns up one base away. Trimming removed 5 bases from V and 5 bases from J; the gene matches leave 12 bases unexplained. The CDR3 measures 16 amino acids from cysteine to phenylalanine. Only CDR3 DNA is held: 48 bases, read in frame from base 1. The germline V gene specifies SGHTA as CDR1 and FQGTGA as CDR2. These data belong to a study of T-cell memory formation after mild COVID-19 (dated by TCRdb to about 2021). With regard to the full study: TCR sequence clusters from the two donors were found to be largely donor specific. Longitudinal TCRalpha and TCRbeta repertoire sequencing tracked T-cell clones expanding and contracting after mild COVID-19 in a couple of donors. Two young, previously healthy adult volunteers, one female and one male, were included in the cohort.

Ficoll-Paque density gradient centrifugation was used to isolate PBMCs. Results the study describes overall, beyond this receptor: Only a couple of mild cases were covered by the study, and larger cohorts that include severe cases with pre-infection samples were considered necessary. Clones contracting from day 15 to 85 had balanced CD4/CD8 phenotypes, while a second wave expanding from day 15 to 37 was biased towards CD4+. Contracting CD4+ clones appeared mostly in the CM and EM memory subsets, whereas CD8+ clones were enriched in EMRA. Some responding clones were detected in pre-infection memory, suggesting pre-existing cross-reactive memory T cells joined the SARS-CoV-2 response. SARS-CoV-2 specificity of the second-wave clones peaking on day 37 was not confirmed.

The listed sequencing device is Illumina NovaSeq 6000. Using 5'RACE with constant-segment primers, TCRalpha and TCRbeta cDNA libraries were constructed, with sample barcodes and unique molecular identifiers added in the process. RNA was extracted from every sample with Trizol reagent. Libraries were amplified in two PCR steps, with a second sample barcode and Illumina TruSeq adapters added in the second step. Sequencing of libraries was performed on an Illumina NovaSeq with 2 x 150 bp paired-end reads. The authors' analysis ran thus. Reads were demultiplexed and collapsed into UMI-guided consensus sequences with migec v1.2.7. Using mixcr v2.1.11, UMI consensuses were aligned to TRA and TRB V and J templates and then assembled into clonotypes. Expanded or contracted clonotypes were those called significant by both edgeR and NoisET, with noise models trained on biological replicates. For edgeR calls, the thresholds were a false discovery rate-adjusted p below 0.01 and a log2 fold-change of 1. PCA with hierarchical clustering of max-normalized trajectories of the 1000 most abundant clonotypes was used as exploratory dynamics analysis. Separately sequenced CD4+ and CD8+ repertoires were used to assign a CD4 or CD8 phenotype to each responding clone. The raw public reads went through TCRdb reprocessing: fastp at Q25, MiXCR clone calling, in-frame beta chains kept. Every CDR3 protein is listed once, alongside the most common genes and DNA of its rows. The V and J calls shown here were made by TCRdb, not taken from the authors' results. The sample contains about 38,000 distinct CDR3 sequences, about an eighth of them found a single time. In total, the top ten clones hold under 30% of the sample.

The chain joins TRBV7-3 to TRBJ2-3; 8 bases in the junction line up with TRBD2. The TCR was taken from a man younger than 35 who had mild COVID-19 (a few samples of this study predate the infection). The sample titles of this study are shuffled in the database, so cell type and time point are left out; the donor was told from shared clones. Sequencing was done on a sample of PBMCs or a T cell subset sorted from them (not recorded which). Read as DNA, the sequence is TGTGCCAGCAGCCCTCGGGGGGGGGCTGGAGGAGATACGCAGTATTTT. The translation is CASSPRGGAGGDTQYF.